A single sample is the source of the 24 T cell receptor beta chains below, sequenced in a study of blood T cell repertoires in COVID-19. Using immunoSEQ multiplex PCR, the repertoire was profiled, and TCRdb retains in-frame clones only, with some absent. Of 70,000 to 100,000 clones in the sample, roughly 82% were seen once. Sequencing input: peripheral blood. All receptors come from a human donor in a cohort sampled during active COVID-19.

This chain links TRBV18 with TRBJ2-5; 8 bases match TRBD1. J was trimmed by 4 bases and V by 3 bases; bases with no gene match: 1. CDR3 length: 13 residues. Germline V gives CDR1 KGHSH, CDR2 LQKENI. CDR3 region: CASSPGTGETQYF. The CDR3 DNA reads as TGTGCCAGCTCACCTGGGACAGGAGAGACCCAGTACTTC.

V is TRBV5-4 and J is TRBJ2-3; a possible D gene is TRBD1 (5 bases). V was pared by 4 bases and J by 5 bases, with 11 bases between. The CDR3 runs to 13 residues. Germline V gene lookup returns CDR1 SGHNT and CDR2 YYREEE (reference sequence). Here the CDR3 reads CASSGPTEDTQYF. For the CDR3, the DNA is TGTGCCAGCAGCGGGCCGACAGAAGATACGCAGTATTTT.

The chain has TRBV24-1 and TRBJ2-7; TRBD1 matches 11 bases. Per the germline V gene, CDR1 is KGHDR and CDR2 is SFDVKD. Unmatched junction bases numbered 0, after V lost 0 bases and J lost 6 bases. This CDR3 comprises 14 residues. The CDR3, as DNA: TGTGCCACCAGTGATTTGGGGACAGGGGGCGAGCAGTACTTC. It yields the protein CATSDLGTGGEQYF.

The rearrangement uses TRBV18 and TRBJ1-4, with D perhaps TRBD1 (5 bases). This CDR3 has 15 residues. Per the germline V gene, CDR1 is KGHSH and CDR2 is LQKENI. Trimming took 2 bases from V and 8 from J, leaving 15 bases between them. The CDR3 is CASSPTTAGMEKLFF. CDR3 nucleotide sequence: TGTGCCAGCTCACCAACGACGGCAGGGATGGAAAAACTGTTTTTT.

The chain joins TRBV29-1 to TRBJ2-1, with unresolved D. The CDR3 consists of 14 residues. Trimming removed 3 bases at V and 1 base at J, with 10 bases between. Per germline, CDR1 SQVTM and CDR2 ANQGSEA. The CDR3 sequence is CSVEGSSSYNEQFF. The CDR3 region has the DNA TGCAGCGTTGAGGGCTCCTCTTCCTACAATGAGCAGTTCTTC.

This clone was counted only a few times. The chain carries TRBV3-1 (or the pseudogene TRBV3-2) and TRBJ1-1, with D perhaps TRBD1 (5 bases). Germline values: CDR1 LGHDT, CDR2 YNNKEL (reference sequence). V lost 1 base to trimming and J lost 6 bases, with 9 bases between them. The CDR3 covers 13 residues. The CDR3 nucleotides read TGTGCCAGCAGCCAAGCAGGGCGTCCTGAAGCTTTCTTT. It encodes CASSQAGRPEAFF.

J is TRBJ1-5 and V is TRBV12-3 or TRBV12-4, with a possible D match to TRBD1 (5 bases). The V gene lost 10 bases and the J gene lost 7 bases, with 14 bases spanning the gap. The CDR3 spans 12 residues. The DNA of the CDR3 is TGTGCCACCTATGGGGCCAGACAGCCCCAGCATTTT. Translation gives CATYGARQPQHF.

The V call is TRBV19, the J call TRBJ1-5; TRBD1 agrees at 8 bases. This CDR3 is built from 17 residues. The junction had 9 bases not matched to a gene; V was cut back by 3 bases and J by 2 bases. Germline V gene data show CDR1 as LNHDA and CDR2 as SQIVND (reference sequence). The CDR3 nucleotides are TGTGCCAGTAGTATTGAGCCAGGGGGCAGGGGCAATCAGCCCCAGCATTTT. Its protein product is CASSIEPGGRGNQPQHF.

This chain uses TRBV19 with TRBJ1-3; D is perhaps TRBD1 (5 bases). Between the trimmed V and J ends, which lost 5 bases and 5 bases, there was a span of 13 bases. Germline V gene lookup returns CDR1 LNHDA and CDR2 SQIVND (reference sequence). The CDR3 loop spans 14 amino acids. DNA of the CDR3: TGTGCCAGTAGTTGGGATACAGGAAGAAACACCATATATTTT. This sequence encodes CASSWDTGRNTIYF.

The chain joins TRBV2 to TRBJ2-4; no reliable D call. V lost 0 bases and J 3 bases, leaving 12 bases between the germline ends. The CDR3 loop spans 16 amino acids. CDR1 and CDR2 (germline): SNHLY, FYNNEI. Here the CDR3 reads CASSEAPFGLKNIQYF. DNA of the CDR3: TGTGCCAGCAGTGAAGCGCCATTCGGTCTCAAAAACATTCAGTACTTC.

V is TRBV7-9 and J is TRBJ2-3, with D unresolved. V was clipped by 2 bases and J by 2 bases, with 8 bases between them. The CDR3 is made up of 14 amino acids. The germline gives CDR1 SEHNR, CDR2 FQNEAQ (reference sequence). CDR3 in DNA: TGTGCCAGCAGCTTACACGACACCACAGATACGCAGTATTTT. Its protein is CASSLHDTTDTQYF.

The chain links TRBV6-5 to TRBJ2-3; TRBD2 matches 8 bases. J gave up 6 bases and V 10 bases, and 9 bases lay outside the gene matches. The CDR3 covers 13 residues. Per germline, CDR1 MNHEY and CDR2 SVGAGI. CDR3 sequence: CATGRGVGDTQYF. The DNA of the CDR3 is TGTGCCACCGGGAGGGGGGTGGGCGATACGCAGTATTTT.

This clone was seen more than once but under ten times. This chain uses TRBV7-9 with TRBJ2-2; 8 bases line up with TRBD1. This CDR3 comprises 13 residues. Trimming at V came to 5 bases and at J to 6 bases, leaving 2 bases not matched to a gene. Germline V gives CDR1 SEHNR, CDR2 FQNEAQ (reference sequence). The CDR3 nucleotides read TGTGCCAGCAGCCCGGACAGGGCCGGGGAGCTGTTTTTT. Its translation: CASSPDRAGELFF.

This chain joins TRBV11-3 and TRBJ2-3; D might be TRBD2 (5 bases). The CDR3 has 15 amino acids. Deletions cut 5 bases from V and 3 bases from J, with 15 bases between. Germline values: CDR1 SGHNT, CDR2 YENEEA. The CDR3 here is CASSPRGYLTDTQYF. In nucleotides, the CDR3 is TGTGCCAGCAGCCCTCGCGGGTATTTGACAGATACGCAGTATTTT.

The CDR3 bases are TGTGCCTGGAGTGTACAAACGGGGACTGATACGCAGTATTTT. Translating gives CAWSVQTGTDTQYF. The V call is TRBV30, the J call TRBJ2-3, with D tentatively TRBD2 (6 bases). Germline CDR1 GTSNPN, CDR2 SVGIG (reference sequence). The CDR3 consists of 14 residues. Trimming took 0 bases from V and 6 from J, leaving 13 bases between them. Full variable domain (rest looked up from reference TRBV30 and TRBJ2-3): SQTIHQWPATLVQPVGSPLSLECTVEGTSNPNLYWYRQAAGRGLQLLFYSVGIGQISSEVPQNLSASRPQDRQFILSSKKLLLSDSGFYLCAWSVQTGTDTQYFGPGTRLTVL.

The rearrangement links TRBV4-1 to TRBJ2-5; 8 bases line up with TRBD1. From germline, CDR1 is MGHRA and CDR2 YSYEKL. J gave up 1 base and V 4 bases, and 5 bases lay outside the gene matches. The CDR3 loop spans 15 amino acids. The CDR3 DNA reads TGCGCCAGCAGCCGGGGACAGGTGGGCCAAGAGACCCAGTACTTC. Protein: CASSRGQVGQETQYF.

The chain is built from TRBV12-3 or TRBV12-4 and TRBJ1-2; tentative D call: TRBD1 (6 bases). The V end lost 7 bases, the J end lost 4 bases, and 10 bases lay between the germline ends. CDR3 size: 12 residues. CDR3 bases: TGTGCCAGCAAAGCAGGGGCCTATGGCTACACCTTC. Its translation: CASKAGAYGYTF.

This chain links TRBV7-2 with TRBJ2-3; 8 nucleotides match TRBD1. The CDR3 is made up of 17 amino acids. Per the germline V gene, CDR1 is SGHTA and CDR2 is FQGNSA. J lost 0 bases, V lost 1 base, and 6 bases had no gene match. Here the CDR3 reads CASSLVGTGLSTDTQYF. CDR3 sequence (DNA): TGTGCCAGCAGCTTAGTAGGGACAGGCCTTAGCACAGATACGCAGTATTTT.

The CDR3 region has the DNA TGTGCCAGCAGCAATAGCGGGGGGGCTAACTACAATGAGCAGTTCTTC. Encoded protein: CASSNSGGANYNEQFF. The chain links TRBV5-4 to TRBJ2-1; TRBD2 agrees at 11 bases. Germline V gene data show CDR1 as SGHNT and CDR2 as YYREEE (reference sequence). CDR3 length equals 16 residues. V dropped 4 bases and J dropped 3; count of bases not matched to a gene: 6.

This clone was observed once. The rearrangement links TRBV5-1 to TRBJ2-7; TRBD2 might be the D (5 bases). Between the trimmed V and J ends, which lost 5 bases and 0 bases, there was a span of 6 bases. CDR3 size: 12 residues. Germline V CDR1 and CDR2: SGHRS, YFSETQ. The CDR3 region is CASRGSSYEQYF. CDR3 coding DNA: TGCGCCAGCAGGGGGAGCTCCTACGAGCAGTACTTC.

The chain combines TRBV2 with TRBJ2-7, with TRBD1 identical over 10 bases. CDR1 and CDR2 (germline): SNHLY, FYNNEI. V lost 6 bases, J lost 3 bases, and 2 bases stayed unmatched. CDR3 length equals 13 residues. CDR3 bases: TGTGCCAGCAGGGGACAGGGGTTCTACGAGCAGTACTTC. Encoded protein: CASRGQGFYEQYF. The full variable domain, its missing parts supplied by reference TRBV2 and TRBJ2-7, is EPEVTQTPSHQVTQMGQEVILRCVPISNHLYFYWYRQILGQKVEFLVSFYNNEISEKSEIFDDQFSVERPDGSNFTLKIRSTKLEDSAMYFCASRGQGFYEQYFGPGTRLTVT.

This rearrangement joins TRBV7-8 to TRBJ1-1; 8 bases map to TRBD1. The ends lost 4 bases at V and 10 bases at J; junction bases unmatched: 8. The CDR3 totals 13 residues. Germline CDR1 reads SGHVS; CDR2 reads FQNEAQ. Written as DNA, the CDR3 is TGTGCCAGCAGCTCGACCGACAGGGGTGCAGCTTTCTTT. It specifies CASSSTDRGAAFF.

The chain carries TRBV28 and TRBJ2-3; maybe TRBD1 (5 bases). This CDR3 contains 15 residues. CDR1 is MDHEN, CDR2 SYDVKM, per germline. Trimming cost V 5 bases and J 3 bases, with 15 bases left between them. CDR3: CASSPPAGLTDTQYF. CDR3 nucleotides: TGTGCCAGCAGTCCCCCCGCAGGGTTGACAGATACGCAGTATTTT.

CDR3 residues: CAIMGDGSSGANVLTF. The CDR3, as DNA: TGTGCCATCATGGGGGACGGGAGCTCTGGGGCCAACGTCCTGACTTTC. The genes are TRBV10-3 and TRBJ2-6; TRBD2 is a possible D gene (6 bases). This CDR3 has 16 residues. The germline CDR1 and CDR2 sequences are ENHRY and SYGVKD. With 7 bases removed from V and 0 bases from J, the gap between germline ends came to 13 bases.